The 32 T cell receptor beta chains listed next were all sequenced from one sample in a study of blood T cell repertoires in COVID-19. TCRdb keeps only in-frame clones here, not all; method: immunoSEQ multiplex PCR. Here the sample spans around 170,000 clones, 74% being singletons. Sequenced sample: peripheral blood. Source of these receptors: a woman aged 80 or over with acute or convalescent COVID-19.

This clone was found a few times. This chain uses TRBV14 with TRBJ1-4, with D possibly matching TRBD1 (6 bases). V lost 4 bases and J 6 bases, leaving 9 bases between the germline ends. The CDR3 sequence is 13 residues long. In germline, CDR1 is SGHDN, CDR2 FVKESK. The chain's CDR3 is CASSPRTDEKLFF. The CDR3 DNA reads TGTGCCAGCAGCCCCCGGACAGATGAAAAACTGTTTTTT.

The V gene is TRBV4-1, the J gene TRBJ1-3, with D perhaps matching TRBD1 (6 bases). CDR1 is MGHRA, CDR2 YSYEKL, per germline. The ends were cut back, 4 bases at V and 1 base at J, with 11 bases in the middle. The CDR3 consists of 15 residues. The CDR3 loop is CASSPGHASGNTIYF. Here the CDR3 DNA reads TGCGCCAGCAGCCCGGGACATGCGTCTGGAAACACCATATATTTT.

CDR3: CASSKLTGDNSPLHF. The DNA of the CDR3 is TGTGCCAGCAGTAAACTGACAGGAGATAATTCACCCCTCCACTTT. This chain connects TRBV28 to TRBJ1-6, with a tentative D call TRBD1 (6 bases). The V gene's germline CDR1 is MDHEN and CDR2 SYDVKM. Trimming removed 5 bases at V and 5 bases at J, with 13 bases between. The CDR3 has 15 amino acids.

V usage is TRBV6-1 and J usage is TRBJ1-6; 9 nucleotides line up with TRBD1. The CDR3 is made up of 15 amino acids. Trimming cost V 2 bases and J 9 bases; bases outside gene matches: 5. Looked up from germline, CDR1 is MNHNS and CDR2 is SASEGT. The CDR3, as DNA: TGTGCCAGCAGTGAATGGGGACAGGGAGGTTCACCCCTCCACTTT. Encoded protein: CASSEWGQGGSPLHF.

This chain joins TRBV5-4 and TRBJ2-5; possibly TRBD1 for D (6 bases). The CDR3 runs 13 residues. With 2 bases removed from V and 5 bases from J, the gap between germline ends came to 10 bases. The germline V gene has CDR1 SGHNT and CDR2 YYREEE (reference sequence). CDR3 sequence: CASSFLQGETQYF. The CDR3 DNA reads as TGTGCCAGCAGCTTTTTACAGGGTGAGACCCAGTACTTC.

The chain joins TRBV7-2 to TRBJ2-6, with D perhaps TRBD1 (6 bases). This CDR3 region has 17 residues. Germline V gene data show CDR1 as SGHTA and CDR2 as FQGNSA. V lost 0 bases, J lost 1 base, and 10 bases lay in between. CDR3 bases: TGTGCCAGCAGCTTAGCGTACAGGGCATCTGGGGCCAACGTCCTGACTTTC. It is translated as CASSLAYRASGANVLTF.

The chain couples TRBV4-2 to TRBJ1-4; a possible D gene is TRBD1 (5 bases). The CDR3 is 16 amino acids. Between the trimmed V and J ends, which lost 0 bases and 6 bases, there was a span of 14 bases. The germline gives CDR1 LGHNA, CDR2 YNFKEQ. The CDR3 DNA reads TGTGCCAGCAGCCAAGAAGGTGGCAGGGATGATGAAAAACTGTTTTTT. This sequence encodes CASSQEGGRDDEKLFF.

The genes are TRBV30 and TRBJ1-2, with a tentative D call TRBD1 (5 bases). CDR3 length: 14 residues. Between the trimmed V and J ends, which lost 1 base and 4 bases, there was a span of 13 bases. The germline V gene encodes CDR1 GTSNPN and CDR2 SVGIG (reference sequence). The CDR3 spells CAWSAVDTSYGYTF. The CDR3 region has the DNA TGTGCCTGGAGTGCCGTGGACACCTCCTATGGCTACACCTTC.

The chain recombines TRBV28 with TRBJ2-2; D gene unclear. CDR1 MDHEN and CDR2 SYDVKM come from the germline V gene. V shed 5 bases and J shed 7 bases, with 8 bases lying between them. This CDR3 has 12 amino acids. Here the CDR3 DNA reads TGTGCCAGCAGTCTCTCAGGCGGGGAGCTGTTTTTT. Translating gives CASSLSGGELFF.

The chain combines TRBV28 with TRBJ1-2; 9 bases match TRBD1. V was pared by 4 bases and J by 4 bases, with 7 bases of the junction left unmatched. Germline V gives CDR1 MDHEN, CDR2 SYDVKM. CDR3 length: 15 amino acids. For the CDR3, the DNA is TGTGCCAGCAGTTCTCCACAGGGGGCGGGCTATGGCTACACCTTC. It encodes CASSSPQGAGYGYTF.

This chain links TRBV19 with TRBJ1-1; 8 bases are shared with TRBD1. This CDR3 is built from 16 residues. Unmatched junction bases numbered 16, after V lost 7 bases and J lost 6 bases. CDR1 is LNHDA, CDR2 SQIVND, per germline (reference sequence). For the CDR3, the DNA is TGTGCCAGTAAGGGGGTTAGGGCGGACAGGGCTCCTGAAGCTTTCTTT. Translating it yields CASKGVRADRAPEAFF.

V usage is TRBV6-5 and J usage is TRBJ1-4; 8 bases match TRBD1. Germline lookup yields CDR1 MNHEY and CDR2 SVGAGI. This CDR3 is built from 15 residues. V lost 2 bases to trimming and J lost 6 bases; unmatched junction nucleotides: 5. For the CDR3, the DNA is TGTGCCAGCAGTTACGCAGGGGGCAGCGATGAAAAACTGTTTTTT. This sequence encodes CASSYAGGSDEKLFF.

The CDR3 loop is CAISESRQGTGELFF. CDR3 nucleotides: TGTGCCATCAGTGAGTCCCGACAGGGGACTGGGGAGCTGTTTTTT. The J gene is TRBJ2-2, the V gene TRBV10-3; 8 bases are a match to TRBD1. The CDR3 loop spans 15 amino acids. Germline assignment: CDR1 ENHRY and CDR2 SYGVKD. The trim removed 0 bases at V and 8 bases at J, leaving 5 bases unmatched.

The chain has TRBV24-1 and TRBJ2-5; D is perhaps TRBD1 (7 bases). Germline V gives CDR1 KGHDR, CDR2 SFDVKD. This CDR3 is built from 13 residues. V was pared by 7 bases and J by 5 bases, with 13 bases between. The CDR3 bases are TGTGCCACCAGAGAGACAGGGAGGGAGACCCAGTACTTC. It specifies CATRETGRETQYF.

This sequence joins TRBV5-8 and TRBJ1-1; no firm D call. CDR1 SGHTS and CDR2 YDEGEE come from the germline V gene. The CDR3 length is 17 residues. Trimming removed 0 bases from V and 2 bases from J, with 17 bases in between. The CDR3 sequence: CASSLAGALGVNTEAFF. As DNA, the CDR3 is TGTGCCAGCAGCTTGGCCGGCGCCCTTGGAGTTAACACTGAAGCTTTCTTT.

This clone appeared a single time. The CDR3 spells CASSYSGTGVFEKLFF. The CDR3 region has the DNA TGTGCCAGCAGTTACAGCGGGACAGGGGTTTTTGAAAAACTGTTTTTT. The V call is TRBV6-5, the J call TRBJ1-4; 10 nucleotides match TRBD1. CDR1 and CDR2 from the germline V gene are MNHEY and SVGAGI. Trimming removed 2 bases from V and 7 bases from J; junction bases left unmatched: 7. The CDR3 has 16 residues.

CDR3 sequence reads: CASSYSPGGEQFF. CDR3 DNA: TGTGCCAGCAGTTACTCCCCCGGGGGGGAGCAGTTCTTC. V is TRBV6-5 and J is TRBJ2-1; 7 nucleotides match TRBD2. Germline trimming cut 0 bases from V and 10 bases from J; bases unmatched to any gene: 3. CDR3 length: 13 amino acids. Germline V gene lookup returns CDR1 MNHEY and CDR2 SVGAGI.

The chain has TRBV24-1 and TRBJ2-6; D remains ambiguous. Germline values: CDR1 KGHDR, CDR2 SFDVKD. The V end lost 10 bases, the J end lost 0 bases, and 9 bases lay between the germline ends. The CDR3 has 14 residues. The CDR3 here is CATAEDSGANVLTF. The CDR3 nucleotides read TGTGCCACAGCTGAAGACTCTGGGGCCAACGTCCTGACTTTC.

A single count supports this clone. The chain couples TRBV12-3 or TRBV12-4 to TRBJ2-1; D call uncertain. The CDR3 spans 13 residues. Trimming pared 6 bases from V and 5 bases from J, leaving 11 bases between. CDR3 DNA sequence: TGTGCCAGCAGCCTAACTCCGAACAATGAGCAGTTCTTC. This sequence encodes CASSLTPNNEQFF.

The J gene is TRBJ2-2, the V gene TRBV7-2, with 10 bases that match TRBD2. V lost 5 bases to trimming and J lost 3 bases; unmatched junction nucleotides: 3. This CDR3 spans 15 amino acids. The V gene's germline CDR1 is SGHTA and CDR2 FQGNSA. CDR3 sequence reads: CASSLSGRYTGELFF. The CDR3 coding sequence is TGTGCCAGCAGCCTTAGCGGGAGGTACACCGGGGAGCTGTTTTTT.

This clone is a singleton in its sample. The chain employs TRBV21-1 and TRBJ2-1; TRBD2, as called in the table, went unchecked against the DNA. TRBV21-1 is a pseudogene. There are 16 residues in the CDR3. DNA of the CDR3: TGTGCCAGCAAGTTTGTGGAGGGGCCCTCCTACAATGAGCAGTTCTTC. Residues: CASKFVEGPSYNEQFF.

This chain uses TRBV7-9 with TRBJ2-3, with a tentative D call TRBD1 (6 bases). Germline CDR1 reads SEHNR; CDR2 reads FQNEAQ (reference sequence). This CDR3 comprises 16 residues. V was shortened by 6 bases and J by 4 bases, with 20 bases between the two germline ends. The CDR3 sequence is CASRQYRELVADTQYF. CDR3 in DNA: TGTGCCAGCAGGCAATACAGGGAACTAGTTGCAGATACGCAGTATTTT.

This clone was counted only a few times. CDR3 sequence: CASRESAGLNYEQYF. In DNA, the CDR3 is TGTGCCAGCAGAGAGTCAGCGGGCCTAAACTACGAGCAGTACTTC. The chain links TRBV2 to TRBJ2-7, with D maybe TRBD2 (6 bases). Trimming pared 6 bases from V and 3 bases from J, leaving 18 bases between. This CDR3 region has 15 residues. CDR1 is SNHLY and CDR2 is FYNNEI in the germline V gene.

The chain is built from TRBV18 and TRBJ2-7, with unresolved D. Germline V gene lookup returns CDR1 KGHSH and CDR2 LQKENI. CDR3 length: 15 amino acids. V lost 2 bases and J 4 bases, leaving 15 bases between the germline ends. CDR3 sequence (DNA): TGTGCCAGCTCACCATTTAGTAGTACCCCATACGAGCAGTACTTC. This sequence encodes CASSPFSSTPYEQYF.

The rearrangement joins TRBV23-1 to TRBJ2-1; TRBD1 agrees at 9 bases. TRBV23-1 is treated as an ORF (open reading frame) with a function not yet certain. The CDR3 totals 21 residues. Trimming took 0 bases from V and 4 from J; bases not matched to a gene: 19. The CDR3: CASSQSPTGTGPPPLYNEQFF. The CDR3 DNA reads TGCGCCAGCAGTCAATCGCCCACCGGGACAGGGCCTCCCCCGCTTTACAATGAGCAGTTCTTC.

There are a few counts of this clone. This chain joins TRBV14 and TRBJ1-1, with no clear D. V lost 4 bases and J lost 4, with 4 bases in between. The CDR3 runs to 11 residues. The germline V gene encodes CDR1 SGHDN and CDR2 FVKESK. Written as DNA, the CDR3 is TGTGCCAGCAGCCCTTCCACTGAAGCTTTCTTT. Protein product: CASSPSTEAFF. Looking up the rest from reference TRBV14 and TRBJ1-1 gives the full variable domain: EAGVTQFPSHSVIEKGQTVTLRCDPISGHDNLYWYRRVMGKEIKFLLHFVKESKQDESGMPNNRFLAERTGGTYSTLKVQPAELEDSGVYFCASSPSTEAFFGQGTRLTVV.

Of note for this clone: In the same sample, other DNA sequences code for this CDR3. V is TRBV3-1 (or the pseudogene TRBV3-2) and J is TRBJ1-4; D possibly corresponds to TRBD1 (5 bases). There are 14 residues in the CDR3. V was cut by 6 bases and J by 6 bases, with 14 bases left in between. Germline V lookup: CDR1 LGHDT, CDR2 YNNKEL (reference sequence). CDR3 in amino acids: CASRSTGGDEKLFF. The CDR3 DNA follows: TGTGCCAGCAGATCAACGGGGGGGGATGAAAAACTGTTTTTT.

This clone turned up a few times. This sequence joins TRBV30 and TRBJ2-7; D gene unclear. V gave up 0 bases and J gave up 6 bases, with 9 bases separating them. CDR3 length: 12 residues. CDR1 is GTSNPN and CDR2 is SVGIG in the germline V gene (reference sequence). The CDR3 protein is CAWSVQLGEQYF. The CDR3 DNA reads TGTGCCTGGAGTGTCCAGCTAGGCGAGCAGTACTTC.

This clone was found a few times. V usage is TRBV5-1 and J usage is TRBJ2-5; 15 nucleotides line up with TRBD2. The CDR3 totals 17 residues. From germline, CDR1 is SGHRS and CDR2 YFSETQ. Trimming removed 4 bases from V and 1 base from J; junction bases left unmatched: 5. Here the CDR3 reads CASSPGTSGRPQETQYF. The CDR3, as DNA: TGCGCCAGCAGCCCAGGGACTAGCGGGAGGCCCCAAGAGACCCAGTACTTC.

This clone was detected a few times. This CDR3 reads CASSPNQDRGDEQYF. The CDR3, as DNA: TGTGCCAGCAGCCCGAACCAGGACAGGGGGGACGAGCAGTACTTC. The chain uses TRBV6-5 and TRBJ2-7, with TRBD1 matching 10 bases. Unmatched junction bases numbered 10, after V lost 6 bases and J lost 5 bases. Germline CDR1 MNHEY, CDR2 SVGAGI. The CDR3 is 15 amino acids.

This clone has just a few counts. The chain has TRBV28 and TRBJ1-2; tentatively, D is TRBD1 (5 bases). Trimming removed 5 bases from V and 0 bases from J, with 7 bases in between. Germline CDR1 reads MDHEN; CDR2 reads SYDVKM. The CDR3 loop spans 13 amino acids. CDR3 amino acids: CASSVTANYGYTF. CDR3 DNA sequence: TGTGCCAGCAGTGTGACAGCTAACTATGGCTACACCTTC.

This clone was detected once. The chain couples TRBV7-6 to TRBJ1-5; the D gene is possibly TRBD1 (5 bases). Germline V gene lookup returns CDR1 SGHVS and CDR2 FNYEAQ. Trimming cost V 5 bases and J 7 bases, with 18 bases left between them. CDR3 size: 15 residues. The DNA for the CDR3 is TGTGCCAGCAGCCCCTCTACTGTGCAGGGACAGCCCCAGCATTTT. Translating gives CASSPSTVQGQPQHF.